This TCR gamma chain was recorded in a study of Vδ1+ human thymocytes (dated by TCRdb to the late 2010s). A note on the overall study: The study characterised mRNA-level TRG and TRD CDR3 repertoires of highly purified Vdelta1+ thymocytes from young children as a data resource. The multiplex-based CDR3 amplicon strategy had previously been validated against 5'RACE-based CDR3 amplicon generation methods. The paper's findings and limits, for the study overall: The thymic TRG and TRD repertoires appeared highly polyclonal, with Gaussian CDR3 length distributions, in contrast to the oligoclonal repertoires of peripheral blood. The authors advised highly purified populations and single-cell validation, since unexpected Vdelta2 sequences could cause misinterpretation of bulk repertoire data. Even though sort purity was high, roughly 20% of thymic TRD sequences were Vdelta2 (and few were Vdelta3), which was not the case for the peripheral blood Vdelta1+ controls. Numerous TRG clonotypes were shared among donors (up to roughly 7x10^3), while TRD repertoires were essentially private (a maximum of about 100 shared). Because no clustering by age or sex was seen, donors were not stratified by age or sex in the analyses.

Comment on this clone: Its antigen is unknown. Within one base of it there is no much larger clone, and no base qualities were kept. The same CDR3 can be traced to other DNA sequences in this sample.

Thymic samples were depleted of alphabeta T cells, then CD3+ TCRVdelta1+ TCRVdelta2- thymocytes were FACS-sorted. Sorted Vdelta1+ thymocyte purity ranged from roughly 96% to 99.6%. The thymic specimens were obtained from roughly eight paediatric patients who were undergoing corrective cardiac surgery and ranged in age from 5 days to 15 months. Thymic tissue was dispersed, and mononuclear cells were isolated on a Histopaque-1077 density gradient. Staining used anti-TCRVdelta1 clone TS8.2, anti-TCRVdelta2 clone B6, anti-CD3 clone HIT3a and anti-TCRalphabeta clone IP26 antibodies. The CDR3 covers 15 residues, taking in both the cysteine and the phenylalanine. The retained sequence is limited to the CDR3, 45 bases, with the frame set at the first base. V trim: 1 base; J trim: 3 bases; unmatched bases: 9. The germline V gene yields EGSTGY for CDR1 and YDSYTSSV for CDR2. RNA was extracted with the RNeasy mini kit and reverse transcribed using Superscript III. To generate the CDR3 amplicons, a multiplex PCR was run using pooled V-gene forward primers together with a constant-region reverse primer that carried Illumina adaptor overhangs. After gel purification, the amplicons were indexed with Nextera index primers during eight to nine additional PCR cycles and then purified using AMPure XP beads. Libraries were sequenced on an Illumina MiSeq with paired-end 250 bp reads, dual indexing and around 19% PhiX spike-in. The original methods were these. Read quality was checked with FastQC, and TRG read pairs were merged using ea-utils fastq-join. IMGT/HighV-QUEST was used to annotate sequences, retaining only productive sequences with an unambiguous V-gene assignment, and each clonotype was defined by an identical CDR3 sequence. For downstream analysis, the tools were VDJtools 1.1.1, tcR 2.2.3, Treemap and vegan Shannon diversity in R 3.4.4. TCRdb reanalyzed the public reads with the CATT caller, and identical DNA sequences were merged afterwards. For this entry, the V and J calls and clone size follow TCRdb and not the study's own pipeline. In this sample the table shows over 20,000 gamma-chain clones, roughly 15% of which occur a single time. The ten biggest clones cover 1.9% of the sample.

The rearrangement combines TRGV4 with TRGJ1 or TRGJ2. The receptor was derived from a child under three years old who had congenital heart surgery. Sequenced sample: Vdelta1+ gamma-delta thymocytes from the thymus. Read against the paper, the sample's cell subset or site label means: FACS-sorted CD3+ TCRalphabeta- TCRVdelta1+ TCRVdelta2- thymocytes. The CDR3 reads CATWDGRGLYYKKLF. The nucleotide sequence is given as TGTGCCACCTGGGATGGACGGGGGCTTTATTATAAGAAACTCTTT.